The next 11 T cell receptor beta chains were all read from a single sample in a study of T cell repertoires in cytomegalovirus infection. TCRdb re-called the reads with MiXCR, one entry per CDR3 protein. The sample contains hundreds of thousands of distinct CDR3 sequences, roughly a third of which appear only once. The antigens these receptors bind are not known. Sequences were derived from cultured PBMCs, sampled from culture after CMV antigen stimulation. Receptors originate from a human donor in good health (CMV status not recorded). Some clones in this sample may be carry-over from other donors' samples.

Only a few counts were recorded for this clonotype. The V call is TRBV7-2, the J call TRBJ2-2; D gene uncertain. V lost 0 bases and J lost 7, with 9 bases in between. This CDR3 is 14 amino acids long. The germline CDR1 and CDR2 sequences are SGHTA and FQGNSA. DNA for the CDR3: TGTGCCAGCAGCTTAGCTGCACTACGCGGGGAGCTGTTTTTT. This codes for CASSLAALRGELFF.

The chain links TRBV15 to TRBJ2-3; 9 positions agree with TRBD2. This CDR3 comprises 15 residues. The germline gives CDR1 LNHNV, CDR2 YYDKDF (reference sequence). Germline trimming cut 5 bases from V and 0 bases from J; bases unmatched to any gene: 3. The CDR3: CATSRLAASTDTQYF. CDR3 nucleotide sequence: TGTGCCACCAGCCGACTAGCGGCTAGCACAGATACGCAGTATTTT. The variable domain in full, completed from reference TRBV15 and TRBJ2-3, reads DAMVIQNPRYQVTQFGKPVTLSCSQTLNHNVMYWYQQKSSQAPKLLFHYYDKDFNNEADTPDNFQSRRPNTSFCFLDIRSPGLGDTAMYLCATSRLAASTDTQYFGPGTRLTVL.

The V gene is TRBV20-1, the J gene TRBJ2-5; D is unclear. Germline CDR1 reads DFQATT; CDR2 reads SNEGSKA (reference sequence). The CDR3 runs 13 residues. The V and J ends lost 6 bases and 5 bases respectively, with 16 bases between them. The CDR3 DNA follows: TGCAGTGCGGCGGTAACAGCCGTTGAGACCCAGTACTTC. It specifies CSAAVTAVETQYF.

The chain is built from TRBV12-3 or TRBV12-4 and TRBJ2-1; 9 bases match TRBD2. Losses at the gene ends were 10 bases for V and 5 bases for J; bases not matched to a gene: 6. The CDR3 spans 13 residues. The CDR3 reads CATRASGNNEQFF. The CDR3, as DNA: TGTGCCACCAGGGCTAGCGGGAACAATGAGCAGTTCTTC.

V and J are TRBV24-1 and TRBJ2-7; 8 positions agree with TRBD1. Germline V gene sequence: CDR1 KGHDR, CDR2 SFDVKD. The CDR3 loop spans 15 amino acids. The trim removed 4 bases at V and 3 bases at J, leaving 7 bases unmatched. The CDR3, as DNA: TGTGCCACCAGTGACCTCGACAGGGGCGACTACGAGCAGTACTTC. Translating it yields CATSDLDRGDYEQYF.

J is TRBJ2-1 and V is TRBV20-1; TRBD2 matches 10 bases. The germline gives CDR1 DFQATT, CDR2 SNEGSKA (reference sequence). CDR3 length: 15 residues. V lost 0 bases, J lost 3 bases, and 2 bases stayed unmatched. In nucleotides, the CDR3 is TGCAGTGCTAGAGATCTAGCGGGGGACTACAATGAGCAGTTCTTC. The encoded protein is CSARDLAGDYNEQFF.

CDR3: CASSPSGGGGETQYF. CDR3 nucleotide sequence: TGTGCCAGCAGCCCGTCGGGAGGGGGCGGGGAGACCCAGTACTTC. The J gene is TRBJ2-5, the V gene TRBV7-2, with D possibly being TRBD2 (8 bases). Germline V gene sequence: CDR1 SGHTA, CDR2 FQGNSA. V was trimmed by 5 bases and J by 5 bases, leaving 18 bases between them. The CDR3 contains 15 residues.

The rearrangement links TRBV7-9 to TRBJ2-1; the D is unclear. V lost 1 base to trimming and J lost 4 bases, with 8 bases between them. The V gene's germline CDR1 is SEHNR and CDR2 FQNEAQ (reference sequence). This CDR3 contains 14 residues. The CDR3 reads CASSLGFMYNEQFF. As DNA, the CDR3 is TGTGCCAGCAGCTTAGGATTTATGTACAATGAGCAGTTCTTC.

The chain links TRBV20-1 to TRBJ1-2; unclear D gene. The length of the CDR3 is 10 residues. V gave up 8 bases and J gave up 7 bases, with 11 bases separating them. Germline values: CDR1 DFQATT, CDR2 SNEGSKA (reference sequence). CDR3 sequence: CSTFLVGYTF. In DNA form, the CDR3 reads TGCAGTACCTTTTTAGTTGGCTACACCTTC.

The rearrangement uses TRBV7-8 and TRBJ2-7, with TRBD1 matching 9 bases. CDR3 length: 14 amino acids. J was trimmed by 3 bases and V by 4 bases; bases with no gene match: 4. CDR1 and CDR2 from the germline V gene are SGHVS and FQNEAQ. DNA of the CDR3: TGTGCCAGCAGCTCCGAGACAGGGGGCTACGAGCAGTACTTC. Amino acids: CASSSETGGYEQYF.

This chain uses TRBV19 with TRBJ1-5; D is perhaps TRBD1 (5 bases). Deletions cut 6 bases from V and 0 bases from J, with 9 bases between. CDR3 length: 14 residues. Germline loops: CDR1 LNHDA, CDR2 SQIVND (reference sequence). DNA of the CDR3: TGTGCCAGTAGGACAGTTGATAGCAATCAGCCCCAGCATTTT. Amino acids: CASRTVDSNQPQHF.